This TCR beta chain appears in the sequencing data of a study of blood T cell repertoires in COVID-19. Study background: Sites in the United States, Italy and Spain provided acute and convalescent COVID-19 samples.

With regard to this clone: Since the CDR3 does not end with the conserved phenylalanine or tryptophan, this likely comes from a read error. It is unclear where the CDR3 begins or ends on the DNA, so no DNA is shown, and the CDR3 is as TCRdb lists it.

Methods used by the authors: The assay estimated nucleated cells by amplifying reference gene primers. Some clones are missing from TCRdb's copy, which holds only in-frame ones; the method was immunoSEQ multiplex PCR. D and trimming were read from the DNA, whereas the V and J calls and clone size are those reported in that table. Of roughly 100,000 clones listed, 75% to 90% were seen once; the top ten hold roughly 13%. Germline V gives CDR1 SGHTA, CDR2 FQGTGA. The CDR3 totals 11 residues, both ends included. The chain couples TRBV7-3 to TRBJ1-3; no check of the table's D call, TRBD1, against the DNA was made. This clonotype originated in a human donor in a cohort sampled during active or convalescent COVID-19. Input material: peripheral blood. CDR3 sequence: CASRTRRGPPC.